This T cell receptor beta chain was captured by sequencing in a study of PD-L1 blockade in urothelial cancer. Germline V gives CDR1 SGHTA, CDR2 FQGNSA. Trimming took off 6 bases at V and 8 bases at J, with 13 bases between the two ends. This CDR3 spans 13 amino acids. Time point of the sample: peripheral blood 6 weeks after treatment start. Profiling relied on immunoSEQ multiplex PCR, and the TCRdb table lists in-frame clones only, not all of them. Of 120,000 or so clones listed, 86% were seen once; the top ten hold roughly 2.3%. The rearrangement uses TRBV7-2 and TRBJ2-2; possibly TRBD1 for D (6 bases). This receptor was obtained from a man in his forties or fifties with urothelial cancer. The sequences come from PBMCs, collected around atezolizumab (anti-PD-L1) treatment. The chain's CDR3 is CASSLNRVGELFF. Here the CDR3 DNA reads TGTGCCAGCAGTCTGAACAGGGTGGGGGAGCTGTTTTTT. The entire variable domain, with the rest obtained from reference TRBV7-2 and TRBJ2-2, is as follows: GAGVSQSPSNKVTEKGKDVELRCDPISGHTALYWYRQSLGQGLEFLIYFQGNSAPDKSGLPSDRFSAERTGGSVSTLTIQRTQQEDSAVYLCASSLNRVGELFFGEGSRLTVL.